One and the same sample provided the 2 T cell receptor beta chains below, sequenced in a study of cytomegalovirus exposure and HLA in healthy donors (dated by TCRdb to about 2017). Libraries were built with the immunoSEQ multiplex PCR assay. For the multiplex PCR, a mixture combining 60 forward primers for TCR Vbeta segments and 13 reverse primers for TCR Jbeta segments was used. Not all clones reach the TCRdb copy of this immuneACCESS table, which keeps in-frame sequences only. Checked studies attribute under half of the gap to unresolved V genes and leave the rest unexplained. The sample yields about 150,000 clones; approximately 80% were counted once. Roughly 14% of the sample is held by the ten biggest clonotypes. The sample consisted of PBMCs. These receptors were obtained from a woman aged 40 to 55 in good health and CMV-seronegative.

For the CDR3, the DNA is TGCGCCAGCAGCCAAGATATTGCAGCGAACTATGGCTACACCTTC. Its translation is CASSQDIAANYGYTF. The chain couples TRBV4-3 to TRBJ1-2, with unresolved D. Germline assignment: CDR1 LGHNA and CDR2 YSLEER. The CDR3 totals 15 residues. V lost 0 bases and J lost 2, with 10 bases in between.

This clone has a handful of counts. The CDR3 region has the DNA TGTGCCTGGAGTGCCCCGACAGGGGTCCGTCACGAGCAGTACTTC. Protein: CAWSAPTGVRHEQYF. This rearrangement joins TRBV30 to TRBJ2-7; TRBD1 aligns across 8 bases. V was clipped by 1 base and J by 5 bases; unmatched bases: 10. CDR3 size: 15 residues. Germline CDR1 and CDR2: GTSNPN and SVGIG (reference sequence).